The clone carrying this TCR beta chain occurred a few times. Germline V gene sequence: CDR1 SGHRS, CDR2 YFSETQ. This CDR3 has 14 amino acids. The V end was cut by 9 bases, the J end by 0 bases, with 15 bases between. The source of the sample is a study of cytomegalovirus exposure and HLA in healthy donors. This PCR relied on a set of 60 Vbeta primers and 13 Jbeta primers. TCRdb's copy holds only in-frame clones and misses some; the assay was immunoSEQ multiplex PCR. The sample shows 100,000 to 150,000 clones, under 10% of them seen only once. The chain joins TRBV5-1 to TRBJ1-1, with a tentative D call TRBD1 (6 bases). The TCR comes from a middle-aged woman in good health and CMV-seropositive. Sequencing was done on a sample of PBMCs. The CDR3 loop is CAIRTATVNTEAFF. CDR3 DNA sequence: TGCGCCATCCGGACAGCCACCGTGAACACTGAAGCTTTCTTT.